This TCR beta chain is drawn from a study of cytomegalovirus exposure and HLA in healthy donors. Use of 60 Vbeta and 13 Jbeta primers characterized the PCR. Data came from immunoSEQ multiplex PCR; TCRdb stores just in-frame clones and leaves some out. In the table there are 150,000 to 200,000 clones, 65% to 85% of which are singletons. CDR3 length: 15 residues. The origin of this receptor is a boy aged 2-9 years in good health and CMV-seronegative. Sample: PBMCs. The chain joins TRBV21-1 to TRBJ1-1. TRBV21-1 is listed as a pseudogene. The CDR3 reads CASSTREDRNTEAFF. Written as DNA, the CDR3 is TGTGCCAGCAGCACCCGGGAGGACAGGAACACTGAAGCTTTCTTT.